The present entry profiles one TCR beta chain with its context. A second PCR, run for about 6 to 12 cycles, used a sample-barcoded 5' primer plus a J-beta primer mix. MiXCR, run by TCRdb on the 5' RACE reads, gives a single entry per CDR3 protein. The sample consists of about 1,600,000 distinct CDR3 sequences, 42% of them appearing once. This specimen belongs to a study of blood T cells in healthy people across ages. The origin of this receptor is a woman aged 18-29 years in good health. Sequencing used blood.

CDR3: CASNPRGGTILGAGELFF. In DNA, the CDR3 is TGTGCCAGCAACCCGAGGGGAGGGACAATACTCGGGGCCGGGGAGCTGTTTTTT. The chain links TRBV9 to TRBJ2-2; a possible D gene is TRBD2 (7 bases). The CDR3 is 18 residues long. The V end was cut by 6 bases, the J end by 6 bases, with 27 bases between. CDR1 is SGDLS and CDR2 is YYNGEE in the germline V gene.